The clone carrying this TCR beta chain was seen many times. The data originate from a study of regulatory T cells in long-lasting Graves disease. Between the trimmed V and J ends, which lost 3 bases and 2 bases, there was a span of 1 base. The germline V gene has CDR1 SQVTM and CDR2 ANQGSEA. The CDR3 extends over 10 amino acids. Regarding time point: newly diagnosed GD, antithyroid drugs for less than 3 months. Extracted RNA from PBMCs served as the source of the TCR library. CDR3 regions were amplified by Arm-PCR using iRepertoire HTBI primers to build TCR beta libraries. Original processing notes: Samples collectively showed 62 TRBV and approximately 14 TRBJ segments. TCRdb independently ran MiXCR on the multiplex PCR reads; one entry per CDR3 protein. These V and J calls are TCRdb output, not the study's own analysis. Of fewer than 550,000 distinct CDR3 sequences listed, about 16% are singletons.

These data were also filed under a second study, of T cells in Graves' hyperthyroidism and ophthalmopathy.

The chain employs TRBV29-1 and TRBJ1-1; D remains unclear. The clonotype comes from a woman aged 35-65 years with Graves disease. The sample was peripheral blood mononuclear cells (PBMCs), taken at new diagnosis, from a patient treated with antithyroid drugs. The CDR3 nucleotides are TGCAGCGTTGACAACACTGAAGCTTTCTTT. Amino acid sequence: CSVDNTEAFF.